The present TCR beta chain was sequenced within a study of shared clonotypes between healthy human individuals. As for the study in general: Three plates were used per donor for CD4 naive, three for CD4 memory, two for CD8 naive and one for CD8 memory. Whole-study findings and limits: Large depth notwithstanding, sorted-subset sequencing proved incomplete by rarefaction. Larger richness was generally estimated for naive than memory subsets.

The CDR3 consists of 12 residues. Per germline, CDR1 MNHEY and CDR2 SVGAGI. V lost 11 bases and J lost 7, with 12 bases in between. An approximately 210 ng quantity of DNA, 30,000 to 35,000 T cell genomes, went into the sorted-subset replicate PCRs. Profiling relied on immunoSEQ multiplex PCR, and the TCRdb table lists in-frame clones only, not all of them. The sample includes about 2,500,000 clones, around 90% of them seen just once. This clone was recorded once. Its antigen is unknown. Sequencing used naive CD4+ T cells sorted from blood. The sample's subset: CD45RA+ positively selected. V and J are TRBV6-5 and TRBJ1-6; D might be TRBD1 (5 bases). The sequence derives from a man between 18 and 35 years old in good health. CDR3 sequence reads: CAVGLANSPLHF. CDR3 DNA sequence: TGTGCCGTGGGACTTGCAAATTCACCCCTCCACTTT.